Listed here are 25 T cell receptor beta chains from one sample, sequenced in a study of blood T cells in healthy people across ages. A second PCR, run for about 7 to 12 cycles, used a sample-barcoded 5' primer plus a J-beta primer mix. In TCRdb, the 5' RACE reads were re-called with MiXCR into one record per CDR3 protein. The sample yields 700,000 to 850,000 distinct CDR3 sequences, about 48% seen once. The specimen sequenced was blood. These receptors were taken from a man aged 80 or over in good health.

The CDR3 is CASWGQGGSTDTQYF. The CDR3 DNA follows: TGCGCCAGCTGGGGACAGGGAGGAAGCACAGATACGCAGTATTTT. The chain couples TRBV10-2 to TRBJ2-3; 9 bases map to TRBD1. The CDR3 is 15 residues long. The germline V gene encodes CDR1 WSHSY and CDR2 SAAADI. V gave up 8 bases and J gave up 0 bases; unmatched junction bases: 6.

A few counts support this clonotype. The rearrangement joins TRBV11-3 to TRBJ2-3; D might be TRBD2 (6 bases). Germline CDR1 is SGHNT and CDR2 is YENEEA. The CDR3 extends over 13 amino acids. V shed 0 bases and J shed 14 bases, with 15 bases lying between them. The CDR3 loop reads CASSLDGTSYAYF. The CDR3 bases are TGTGCCAGCAGCTTAGACGGGACTTCATACGCGTATTTT.

The V and J genes are TRBV18 and TRBJ1-2; 7 bases align to TRBD1. Trimming took 3 bases from V and 4 from J; bases not matched to a gene: 5. Germline V lookup: CDR1 KGHSH, CDR2 LQKENI. The CDR3 length is 14 residues. The CDR3 DNA is TGTGCCAGCTCACCGCAGGGGGAGGTCTATGGCTACACCTTC. As protein: CASSPQGEVYGYTF.

This chain uses TRBV6-6 with TRBJ1-1; D is perhaps TRBD1 (5 bases). The CDR3 loop spans 14 amino acids. CDR1 and CDR2 (germline): MNHNY, SVGAGI (reference sequence). Trimming removed 0 bases at V and 5 bases at J, with 10 bases between. CDR3 nucleotides: TGTGCCAGCAGTTACTCCGGGGGACCTACTGAAGCTTTCTTT. It encodes CASSYSGGPTEAFF.

The table lists this clonotype with a few counts. This sequence joins TRBV12-3 or TRBV12-4 and TRBJ2-1, with 9 bases matching TRBD2. CDR3 length: 17 residues. The ends lost 1 base at V and 8 bases at J; junction bases unmatched: 12. The CDR3 reads CASSLGGLAGRVDEQFF. Here the CDR3 DNA reads TGTGCCAGCAGTTTAGGGGGTCTAGCGGGGAGGGTAGATGAGCAGTTCTTC.

This clonotype was recorded only once. V and J are TRBV9 and TRBJ2-1, with D possibly matching TRBD2 (6 bases). The germline CDR1 and CDR2 sequences are SGDLS and YYNGEE. The ends were cut back, 4 bases at V and 4 bases at J, with 18 bases in the middle. There are 16 residues in the CDR3. The CDR3 sequence: CASSPKAGLGYNEQFF. In nucleotides, the CDR3 is TGTGCCAGCAGCCCTAAGGCGGGATTAGGGTACAATGAGCAGTTCTTC.

The rearrangement links TRBV2 to TRBJ1-4, with TRBD1 matching over 12 bases. The CDR3 length is 14 residues. The V segment lost 3 bases and the J segment 12 bases; nucleotides outside the gene matches: 5. The germline CDR1 and CDR2 sequences are SNHLY and FYNNEI. The CDR3, as DNA: TGTGCCAGCAGTGATGGGACAGGGGGCGGGCAACTGTTTTTT. This sequence encodes CASSDGTGGGQLFF. Full variable domain (outside the CDR3, taken from reference TRBV2 and TRBJ1-4): EPEVTQTPSHQVTQMGQEVILRCVPISNHLYFYWYRQILGQKVEFLVSFYNNEISEKSEIFDDQFSVERPDGSNFTLKIRSTKLEDSAMYFCASSDGTGGGQLFFGSGTQLSVL.

This clonotype showed up just a few times. This sequence joins TRBV12-3 or TRBV12-4 and TRBJ2-1; 10 bases are a match to TRBD2. V lost 6 bases, J lost 7 bases, and 6 bases stayed unmatched. CDR3 size: 14 residues. The CDR3 sequence is CASSGTSVGNEQFF. DNA of the CDR3: TGTGCCAGCAGCGGGACTAGCGTAGGGAATGAGCAGTTCTTC.

The chain joins TRBV9 to TRBJ2-7; D is possibly TRBD2 (5 bases). V lost 0 bases, J lost 2 bases, and 15 bases lay in between. The CDR3 has 16 amino acids. Germline V CDR1 and CDR2: SGDLS, YYNGEE. The CDR3 is CASSVGPLVLPYEQYF. The CDR3 coding sequence is TGTGCCAGCAGCGTAGGTCCACTAGTTCTACCCTACGAGCAGTACTTC.

The chain uses TRBV11-2 and TRBJ2-4, with D tentatively TRBD2 (5 bases). V shed 5 bases and J shed 4 bases, with 12 bases lying between them. Germline lookup yields CDR1 SGHAT and CDR2 FQNNGV. The CDR3 runs to 14 residues. The chain's CDR3 is CASSPGTGKNIQYF. As DNA, the CDR3 is TGTGCCAGCAGCCCTGGTACGGGAAAAAACATTCAGTACTTC.

V and J are TRBV7-2 and TRBJ2-3, with 11 bases identical to TRBD2. The germline gives CDR1 SGHTA, CDR2 FQGNSA. V shed 6 bases and J 14 bases; nucleotides not matched to a gene: 19. The CDR3 loop spans 16 amino acids. CDR3 DNA: TGTGCCAGCAGGGGTCCGGGACTAGCGGAGCACAGATACGCGTATTTT. Translation: CASRGPGLAEHRYAYF.

This clonotype turned up a few times. This chain connects TRBV9 to TRBJ2-5, with a possible D match to TRBD1 (5 bases). Trimming took 5 bases from V and 3 from J, leaving 8 bases between them. The CDR3 has 12 amino acids. CDR1 SGDLS and CDR2 YYNGEE come from the germline V gene. CDR3 DNA sequence: TGTGCCAGCAGTTCAGGGAAAGAGACCCAGTACTTC. Translated: CASSSGKETQYF.

CDR3 DNA sequence: TGTGCCAGCAGCTTCGCCCCCAGCCCGCAAGAGACCCAGTACTTC. Translating it yields CASSFAPSPQETQYF. V is TRBV11-3 and J is TRBJ2-4; D is uncertain. The DNA end is more similar to TRBJ2-5, so the J call may be wrong. The CDR3 extends over 15 amino acids. CDR1 and CDR2 from the germline V gene are SGHNT and YENEEA.

The chain combines TRBV11-2 with TRBJ2-7, with D perhaps matching TRBD2 (6 bases). The germline CDR1 and CDR2 sequences are SGHAT and FQNNGV. The CDR3 runs 14 residues. Trimming cost V 4 bases and J 0 bases, with 10 bases left between them. The CDR3 spells CASSWGRYSYEQYF. The CDR3, as DNA: TGTGCCAGCAGCTGGGGGAGGTACTCCTACGAGCAGTACTTC.

This rearrangement joins TRBV5-1 to TRBJ1-4, with D possibly TRBD1 on 6 matching bases. CDR3 length: 16 amino acids. CDR1 SGHRS and CDR2 YFSETQ come from the germline V gene. V lost 1 base and J 3 bases, leaving 13 bases between the germline ends. CDR3 sequence (DNA): TGCGCCAGCAGCTTGACTCTACAGGGCCCTAATGAAAAACTGTTTTTT. Protein product: CASSLTLQGPNEKLFF. The variable domain in full, completed from reference TRBV5-1 and TRBJ1-4, reads KAGVTQTPRYLIKTRGQQVTLSCSPISGHRSVSWYQQTPGQGLQFLFEYFSETQRNKGNFPGRFSGRQFSNSRSEMNVSTLELGDSALYLCASSLTLQGPNEKLFFGSGTQLSVL.

V gene TRBV6-1 combines with J gene TRBJ2-3; D is unresolved. V shed 4 bases and J shed 8 bases, with 7 bases lying between them. This CDR3 comprises 11 residues. Germline-derived CDR1 and CDR2 are MNHNS and SASEGT. CDR3 region: CASSVAGTQYF. In nucleotides, the CDR3 is TGTGCCAGCAGTGTTGCTGGTACGCAGTATTTT.

V is TRBV29-1 and J is TRBJ2-1; perhaps TRBD1 as D (6 bases). Germline CDR1 and CDR2: SQVTM and ANQGSEA. The CDR3 has 12 amino acids. The ends were cut back, 4 bases at V and 8 bases at J, with 12 bases in the middle. This CDR3 reads CSVAADSHEQFF. CDR3 nucleotide sequence: TGCAGCGTTGCCGCGGACAGTCATGAGCAGTTCTTC.

The chain has TRBV28 and TRBJ2-3; the match to TRBD2 covers 7 bases. Losses at the gene ends were 2 bases for V and 14 bases for J; bases not matched to a gene: 13. Germline CDR1 MDHEN, CDR2 SYDVKM. The CDR3 is 14 residues long. In nucleotides, the CDR3 is TGTGCCAGCAGTTTAGCGGGAGTCAACAGATACGCGTATTTT. Translated: CASSLAGVNRYAYF.

A remark on this clonotype: The junction and the germline gene differ at one end; a read error may be behind it. The gene calls are TRBV6-1 and TRBJ2-6; D is perhaps TRBD1 or TRBD2 (5 bases each). The CDR3 is made up of 16 amino acids. Germline CDR1 and CDR2: MNHNS and SASEGT. The CDR3 DNA reads TGTGCCAGCAGTGATGAAGTTCCCTACGGGGCCAACGCCCTGACTTTC. Amino acids: CASSDEVPYGANALTF.

The genes are TRBV20-1 and TRBJ2-3; the match to TRBD2 covers 16 bases. This CDR3 region has 17 residues. Germline V gene data show CDR1 as DFQATT and CDR2 as SNEGSKA (reference sequence). J gave up 4 bases and V 6 bases, and 10 bases lay outside the gene matches. The chain's CDR3 is CSAGTSGRAREADTQYF. CDR3 bases: TGCAGTGCCGGGACTAGCGGGAGGGCCAGGGAGGCAGATACGCAGTATTTT.

The chain couples TRBV27 to TRBJ2-1, with 7 bases fitting TRBD2. Germline lookup yields CDR1 MNHEY and CDR2 SMNVEV (reference sequence). The CDR3 totals 15 residues. Unmatched junction bases numbered 10, after V lost 2 bases and J lost 9 bases. The CDR3 sequence: CASSLSKAGLPEQFF. The CDR3 DNA follows: TGTGCCAGCAGTTTAAGTAAGGCGGGACTACCTGAGCAGTTCTTC.

This clonotype has a count of ten or more. J is TRBJ2-1 and V is TRBV12-3 or TRBV12-4; D might be TRBD2 (6 bases). The closer fit of TRBJ2-7 to the DNA end suggests the J call may be wrong. This CDR3 spans 12 amino acids. DNA for the CDR3: TGTGCCAGCAGTACGGACTACAATGAGCAGTACTTC. Translated: CASSTDYNEQYF.

The V and J genes are TRBV6-6 and TRBJ1-4; D is unclear. Germline CDR1 reads MNHNY; CDR2 reads SVGAGI (reference sequence). Trimming left V 3 bases short and J 2 bases short, with 7 bases between. The CDR3 has 14 residues. The CDR3 bases are TGTGCCAGCAGTTATCGGCCGACTAATGAAAAACTGTTTTTT. Translation: CASSYRPTNEKLFF.

The rearrangement joins TRBV11-1 to TRBJ2-7; D may be TRBD1 or TRBD2 (5 bases each). The V end lost 6 bases, the J end lost 0 bases, and 12 bases lay between the germline ends. Germline V gene data show CDR1 as SGHAT and CDR2 as FQDESV (reference sequence). This CDR3 is built from 14 residues. The CDR3 reads CASRSGTSSYEQYF. CDR3 sequence (DNA): TGTGCCAGCAGGTCCGGGACGTCCTCCTACGAGCAGTACTTC.

The chain links TRBV6-2 or TRBV6-3 to TRBJ2-1; 9 bases match TRBD1. Germline CDR1 and CDR2: MNHEY and SVGEGT. The J segment lost 7 bases and the V segment lost 4 bases, leaving 8 bases of the junction unmatched. The CDR3 runs 15 residues. CDR3 amino acids: CASSSPGTGWNEQFF. CDR3 sequence (DNA): TGTGCCAGCAGTTCCCCCGGGACAGGGTGGAATGAGCAGTTCTTC.